The sequence of this T cell receptor beta chain was determined in a study of T cell responses to AZD1222 COVID-19 vaccine. Here immunoSEQ multiplex PCR was the method, and the copy in TCRdb shows in-frame clones only, minus some. Of more than 90,000 clones listed, roughly 83% are singletons. Analysis merged second doses at about 4 or about 12 weeks. Looked up from germline, CDR1 is MNHNY and CDR2 is SVGAGI (reference sequence). CDR3 size: 15 residues. V shed 0 bases, J shed 6 bases, and the junction held 6 bases outside the gene matches. The receptor was isolated from an adult who received the AZD1222 COVID-19 vaccine. Sequencing used peripheral blood, obtained 28 days after the second AZD1222 dose. V and J are TRBV6-6 and TRBJ1-2; TRBD1 matches at 8 bases. CDR3 nucleotide sequence: TGTGCCAGCAGTTACTCGTCTCCAGGGGGCGATGGCTACACCTTC. Its protein product is CASSYSSPGGDGYTF.